This T cell receptor (beta chain) was retrieved from a study of OX40 agonist ivuxolimab in advanced cancers. Study at large: Clinicians treated patients with ivuxolimab, an agonistic anti-OX40 (CD134) antibody. Hepatocellular carcinoma, melanoma, renal cell or head and neck cancer was diagnosed in the dose-escalation patients.

In the case of this clone: Its target is not known.

TCRdb's copy holds only in-frame clones and misses some; the assay was immunoSEQ multiplex PCR. The sample gives tens of thousands of clones, around 88% of which show up once; about 0.78% is in the top ten. Study-level points and caveats: Among T cells, CD8+ cells averaged more expanded clones than CD4+ cells. Undetermined was the antigen specificity of the expanded peripheral T cells.

The sequencing here drew on CD4+ or CD8+ T cells sorted from blood, taken in a trial of the OX40 agonist ivuxolimab. This receptor was obtained from an adult with an advanced solid tumor such as melanoma, head and neck, liver or kidney cancer.

CDR3 DNA sequence: TGTGCCATCAGTGAGGTAGTTGTTGATACGCAGTATTTT. Translation gives CAISEVVVDTQYF. The chain has TRBV10-3 and TRBJ2-3; D gene uncertain. The CDR3 spans 13 residues. Trimming shortened V by 2 bases and J by 6 bases, and 9 bases separated the two germline ends. The germline V gene has CDR1 ENHRY and CDR2 SYGVKD.